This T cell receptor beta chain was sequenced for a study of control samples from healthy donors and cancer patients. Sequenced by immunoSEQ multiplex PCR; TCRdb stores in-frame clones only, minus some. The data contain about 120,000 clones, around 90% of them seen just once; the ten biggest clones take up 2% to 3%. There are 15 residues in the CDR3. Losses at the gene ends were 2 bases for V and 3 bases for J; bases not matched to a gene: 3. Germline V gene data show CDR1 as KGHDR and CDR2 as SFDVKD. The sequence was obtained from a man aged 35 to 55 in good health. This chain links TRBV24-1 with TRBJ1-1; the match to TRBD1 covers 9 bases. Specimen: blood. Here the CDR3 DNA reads TGTGCCACCAGTGATTCAAGGACAGGGGACACTGAAGCTTTCTTT. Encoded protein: CATSDSRTGDTEAFF.